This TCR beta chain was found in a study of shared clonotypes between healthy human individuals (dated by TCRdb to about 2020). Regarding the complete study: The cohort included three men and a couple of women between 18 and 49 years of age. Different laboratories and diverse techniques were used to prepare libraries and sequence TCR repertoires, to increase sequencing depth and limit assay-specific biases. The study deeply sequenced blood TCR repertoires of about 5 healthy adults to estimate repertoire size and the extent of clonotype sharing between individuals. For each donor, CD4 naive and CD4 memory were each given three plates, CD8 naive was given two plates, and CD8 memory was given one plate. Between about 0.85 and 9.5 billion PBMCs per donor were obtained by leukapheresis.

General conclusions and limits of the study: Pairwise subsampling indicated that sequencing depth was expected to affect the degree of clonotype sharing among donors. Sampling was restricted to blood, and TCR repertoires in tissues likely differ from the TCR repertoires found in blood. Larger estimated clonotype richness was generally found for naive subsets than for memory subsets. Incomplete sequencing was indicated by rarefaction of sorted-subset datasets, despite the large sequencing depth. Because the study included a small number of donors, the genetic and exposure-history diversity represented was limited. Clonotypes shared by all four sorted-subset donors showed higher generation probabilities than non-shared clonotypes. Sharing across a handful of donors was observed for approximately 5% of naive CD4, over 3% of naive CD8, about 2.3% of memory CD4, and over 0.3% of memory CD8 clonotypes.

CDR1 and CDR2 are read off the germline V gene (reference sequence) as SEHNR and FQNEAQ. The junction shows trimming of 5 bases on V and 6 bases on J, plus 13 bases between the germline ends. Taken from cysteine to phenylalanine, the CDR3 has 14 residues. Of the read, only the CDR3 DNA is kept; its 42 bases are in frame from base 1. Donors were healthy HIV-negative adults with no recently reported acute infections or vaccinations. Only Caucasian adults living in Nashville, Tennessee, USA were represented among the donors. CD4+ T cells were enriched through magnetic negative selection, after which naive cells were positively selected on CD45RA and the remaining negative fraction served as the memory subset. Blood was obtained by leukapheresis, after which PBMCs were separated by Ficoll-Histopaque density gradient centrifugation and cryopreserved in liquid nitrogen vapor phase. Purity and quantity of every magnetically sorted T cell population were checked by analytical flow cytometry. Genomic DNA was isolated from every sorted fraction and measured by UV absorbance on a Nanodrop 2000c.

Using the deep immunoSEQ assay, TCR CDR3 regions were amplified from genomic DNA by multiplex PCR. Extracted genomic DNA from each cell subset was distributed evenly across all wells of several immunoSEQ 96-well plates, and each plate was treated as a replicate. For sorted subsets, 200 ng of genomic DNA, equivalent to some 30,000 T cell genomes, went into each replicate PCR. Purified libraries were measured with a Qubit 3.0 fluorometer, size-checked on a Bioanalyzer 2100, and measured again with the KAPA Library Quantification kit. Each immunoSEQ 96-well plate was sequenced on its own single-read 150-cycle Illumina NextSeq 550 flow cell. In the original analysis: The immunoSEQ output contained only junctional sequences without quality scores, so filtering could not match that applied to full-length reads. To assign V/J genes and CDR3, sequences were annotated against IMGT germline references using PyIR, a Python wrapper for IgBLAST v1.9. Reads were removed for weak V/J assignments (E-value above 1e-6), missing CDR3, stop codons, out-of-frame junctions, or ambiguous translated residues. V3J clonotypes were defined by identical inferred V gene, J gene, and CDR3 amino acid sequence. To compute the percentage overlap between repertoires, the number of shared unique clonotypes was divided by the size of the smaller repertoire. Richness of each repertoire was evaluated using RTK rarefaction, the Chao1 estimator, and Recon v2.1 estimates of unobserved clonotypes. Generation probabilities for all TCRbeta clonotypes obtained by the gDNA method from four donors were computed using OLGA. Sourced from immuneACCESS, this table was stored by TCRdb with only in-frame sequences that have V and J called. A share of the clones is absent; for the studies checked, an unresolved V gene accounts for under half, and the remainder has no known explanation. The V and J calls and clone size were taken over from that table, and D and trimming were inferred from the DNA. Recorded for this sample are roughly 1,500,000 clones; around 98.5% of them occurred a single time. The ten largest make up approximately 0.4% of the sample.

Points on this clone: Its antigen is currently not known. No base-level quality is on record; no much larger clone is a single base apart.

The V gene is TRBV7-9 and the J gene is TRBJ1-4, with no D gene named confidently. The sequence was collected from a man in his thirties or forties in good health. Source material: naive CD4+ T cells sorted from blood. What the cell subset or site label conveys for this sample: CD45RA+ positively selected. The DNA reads TGTGCCAGCAGCACGGGAGACGCTTATGAAAAACTGTTTTTT. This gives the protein CASSTGDAYEKLFF. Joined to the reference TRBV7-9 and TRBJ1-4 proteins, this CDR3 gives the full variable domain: DTGVSQNPRHKITKRGQNVTFRCDPISEHNRLYWYRQTLGQGPEFLTYFQNEAQLEKSRLLSDRFSAERPKGSFSTLEIQRTEQGDSAMYLCASSTGDAYEKLFFGSGTQLSVL.